These 16 T cell receptor beta chains originate from one sample sequenced in a study of metastatic and nonmetastatic thyroid tumors. TCRdb re-clonotyped the PCR reads via MiXCR. Of some 86,000 clones detected, approximately 12% appear once; the ten largest clones hold 8.5% to 10%. Patients underwent thyroid surgery, and none had received any treatment before it. Source material: tumor tissue. All receptors derive from a female donor with papillary thyroid cancer or a benign thyroid nodule (not recorded which). Some clones in this sample may be carry-over from other donors' samples.

This clone has a count of ten or more. The V and J genes are TRBV6-1 and TRBJ1-2; the D is unclear. Germline V gives CDR1 MNHNS, CDR2 SASEGT. The CDR3 length is 15 residues. V was cut by 5 bases and J by 2 bases, with 15 bases left in between. This chain's CDR3 is CASSYRAGQNYGYTF. In nucleotides, the CDR3 is TGTGCCAGCAGTTATAGGGCAGGCCAAAACTATGGCTACACCTTC.

This clone was found a few times. V and J are TRBV11-3 and TRBJ1-1; tentative D call: TRBD1 (6 bases). Trimming removed 8 bases from V and 1 base from J, with 14 bases in between. The CDR3 runs 14 residues. Germline V gene sequence: CDR1 SGHNT, CDR2 YENEEA. The CDR3 bases are TGTGCCAGCGGCCAGACAGGTACGAACACTGAAGCTTTCTTT. Translated, it gives CASGQTGTNTEAFF.

This clone was seen many times. The chain combines TRBV10-3 with TRBJ1-2; TRBD1 is a possible D gene (5 bases). The V gene's germline CDR1 is ENHRY and CDR2 SYGVKD. V was clipped by 0 bases and J by 3 bases, with 11 bases between them. This CDR3 region has 15 residues. CDR3 DNA: TGTGCCATCAGTGAGTCGGGCAGGGAGGACTATGGCTACACCTTC. This gives the protein CAISESGREDYGYTF.

V gene TRBV2 combines with J gene TRBJ2-5, with a weak D call TRBD1 (6 bases). The germline V and J ends were trimmed by 6 bases and 5 bases, with 22 bases remaining between them. The CDR3 loop spans 16 amino acids. Germline V lookup: CDR1 SNHLY, CDR2 FYNNEI. The CDR3 DNA is TGTGCCAGCAGGACAGGACGGACTGGAAACATTGAGACCCAGTACTTC. As protein: CASRTGRTGNIETQYF.

The sample holds many counts of this clone. This rearrangement joins TRBV6-2 or TRBV6-3 to TRBJ2-1; D possibly uses TRBD1 or TRBD2 (5 bases each). Per the germline V gene, CDR1 is MNHEY and CDR2 is SVGEGT. CDR3 length: 16 amino acids. Trimming left V 6 bases short and J 3 bases short, with 18 bases between. CDR3 sequence: CASSRISGPLYNEQFF. The CDR3 DNA is TGTGCCAGCAGCCGAATCTCGGGACCCCTCTACAATGAGCAGTTCTTC.

This clone was counted ten times or more. The chain employs TRBV7-6 and TRBJ2-7; the D gene is possibly TRBD2 (7 bases). Germline CDR1 SGHVS, CDR2 FNYEAQ. This CDR3 is built from 14 residues. Trimming left V 4 bases short and J 3 bases short, with 13 bases between. The chain's CDR3 is CASSSGAGDYEQYF. In nucleotides, the CDR3 is TGTGCCAGCAGCTCAGGGGCGGGGGACTACGAGCAGTACTTC.

This clone was counted a few times. This may be a read error: a much more frequent sequence differs by one nucleotide. This chain links TRBV2 with TRBJ2-3, with TRBD2 matching over 13 bases. This CDR3 spans 14 amino acids. V trimming: 4 bases; J trimming: 8 bases; junction bases outside the gene matches: 3. Germline loops: CDR1 SNHLY, CDR2 FYNNEI. CDR3 region: CASSGLAGGGTQYF. The CDR3 DNA follows: TGTGCCAGCAGTGGACTAGCGGGAGGAGGTACGCAGTATTTT.

There are many counts of this clone. The genes are TRBV5-1 and TRBJ1-5; D is perhaps TRBD1 (5 bases). Trimming stripped 0 bases from V and 7 bases from J, with 11 bases between. Germline lookup yields CDR1 SGHRS and CDR2 YFSETQ. This CDR3 has 14 amino acids. The chain's CDR3 is CASSLGQGIQPQHF. The CDR3 DNA reads as TGCGCCAGCAGCTTGGGGCAGGGCATCCAGCCCCAGCATTTT.

This clone was seen many times. This sequence joins TRBV2 and TRBJ2-3; a possible D gene is TRBD2 (6 bases). CDR1 and CDR2 from the germline V gene are SNHLY and FYNNEI. The CDR3 totals 13 residues. The V end lost 6 bases, the J end lost 5 bases, and 12 bases lay between the germline ends. The CDR3 coding sequence is TGTGCCAGCAGGGAGACGGAGGGAGATACGCAGTATTTT. Amino acids: CASRETEGDTQYF.

In regard to this clone: This sequence may be a read error, since a much larger clone differs from it by one base. V is TRBV6-5 and J is TRBJ1-4; no definite D call. The V and J ends lost 7 bases and 4 bases respectively, with 7 bases between them. The CDR3 length is 12 residues. Per germline, CDR1 MNHEY and CDR2 SVGAGI. CDR3 DNA: TGTGCCAGCATTACGTTTAATGAAAAACTGTTTTTT. Translation: CASITFNEKLFF.

This clone was recorded a few times. V is TRBV6-1 and J is TRBJ1-2; 10 bases are a match to TRBD1. Germline CDR1 is MNHNS and CDR2 is SASEGT. V lost 1 base, J lost 5 bases, and 7 bases stayed unmatched. CDR3 length: 16 amino acids. The chain's CDR3 is CASSEEEGQGMYGYTF. The CDR3 DNA reads TGTGCCAGCAGTGAAGAGGAGGGACAGGGGATGTATGGCTACACCTTC.

This clone has ten or more counts. The chain is built from TRBV5-1 and TRBJ1-6, with a possible D match to TRBD1 (5 bases). Per germline, CDR1 SGHRS and CDR2 YFSETQ. This CDR3 has 16 residues. The V end lost 3 bases, the J end lost 1 base, and 11 bases lay between the germline ends. For the CDR3, the DNA is TGCGCCAGCAGCTCACAAGGGGTGTCCTATAATTCACCCCTCCACTTT. Protein sequence: CASSSQGVSYNSPLHF.

This clone has just a few counts. Possible read error: a much larger clone is one base away. Other nucleotide sequences in the sample specify the same CDR3. The J gene is TRBJ2-7, the V gene TRBV7-8, with TRBD1 matching over 7 bases. The junction had 4 bases not matched to a gene; V was cut back by 1 base and J by 4 bases. CDR3 length equals 14 residues. CDR1 and CDR2 (germline): SGHVS, FQNEAQ. DNA for the CDR3: TGTGCCAGCAGCTTAGTAGGGGGCGGTTACGAGCAGTACTTC. Translation: CASSLVGGGYEQYF.

At least ten counts were recorded for this clone. This chain joins TRBV5-4 and TRBJ1-3; unclear D gene. This CDR3 has 15 residues. Deletions cut 5 bases from V and 2 bases from J, with 14 bases between. Germline CDR1 and CDR2: SGHNT and YYREEE (reference sequence). CDR3 in amino acids: CASSLQDVPGNTIYF. The CDR3 region has the DNA TGTGCCAGCAGTCTCCAGGATGTCCCTGGAAACACCATATATTTT.

This clone was seen at least ten times. The V call is TRBV28, the J call TRBJ1-1; D possibly corresponds to TRBD1 (6 bases). CDR1 and CDR2 from the germline V gene are MDHEN and SYDVKM. V was shortened by 3 bases and J by 10 bases, with 15 bases between the two germline ends. The CDR3 extends over 13 amino acids. CDR3 coding DNA: TGTGCCAGCAGTTTCCTCGGGGGCAGGCGAGCTTTCTTT. This gives the protein CASSFLGGRRAFF. Full variable domain (missing parts from reference TRBV28 and TRBJ1-1): DVKVTQSSRYLVKRTGEKVFLECVQDMDHENMFWYRQDPGLGLRLIYFSYDVKMKEKGDIPEGYSVSREKKERFSLILESASTNQTSMYLCASSFLGGRRAFFGQGTRLTVV.

This clone was observed at least ten times. Distinct nucleotide sequences in the sample also encode this CDR3. The gene calls are TRBV19 and TRBJ2-2, with TRBD1 as a possible D gene (5 bases). From germline, CDR1 is LNHDA and CDR2 SQIVND (reference sequence). Trimming removed 4 bases from V and 5 bases from J, with 11 bases in between. The CDR3 runs to 14 residues. CDR3 DNA: TGTGCCAGTAGTACAGGGATTTGGACCGGGGAGCTGTTTTTT. This gives the protein CASSTGIWTGELFF. Combining the CDR3 with reference TRBV19 and TRBJ2-2 gives the whole variable domain DGGITQSPKYLFRKEGQNVTLSCEQNLNHDAMYWYRQDPGQGLRLIYYSQIVNDFQKGDIAEGYSVSREKKESFPLTVTSAQKNPTAFYLCASSTGIWTGELFFGEGSRLTVL.